This TCR beta chain stems from a study of T-cell memory formation after mild COVID-19 (dated by TCRdb to the early 2020s). For the wider study: TCR sequence clusters from the two donors were largely donor specific. Longitudinal TCRalpha and TCRbeta repertoire sequencing tracked T-cell clones expanding and contracting after mild COVID-19 in two donors. Two young, previously healthy adult volunteers, one female and one male, were included in the cohort. What the authors observed across the whole study: Balanced CD4/CD8 phenotypes were observed for clones contracting from day 15 to 85, whereas a bias towards CD4+ was observed for a second wave of clones expanding from day 15 to 37. The detection of some responding clones in pre-infection memory suggests that pre-existing cross-reactive memory T cells joined the SARS-CoV-2 response. Only a couple of mild cases were covered in the study, and larger cohorts including severe cases with pre-infection samples were considered necessary. SARS-CoV-2 specificity of the second-wave clones peaking on day 37 was not confirmed. Contracting CD4+ clones appeared mostly in the CM and EM memory subsets, whereas CD8+ clones were enriched in EMRA.

As for this clonotype: This clone's antigen is unknown. No base quality information exists; no much larger clone differs at one position.

The sequencer listed for this sample is Illumina NovaSeq 6000. TCRalpha and TCRbeta cDNA libraries were constructed by 5'RACE with constant-segment primers, with sample barcodes and unique molecular identifiers being introduced. RNA was extracted from every sample with Trizol reagent. Library amplification was performed in two PCR steps, and a second sample barcode and Illumina TruSeq adapters were introduced in the second step. Libraries were sequenced on an Illumina NovaSeq with 2 x 150 bp paired-end reads. Turning to the authors' computational methods: With migec v1.2.7, reads were demultiplexed and then collapsed into UMI-guided consensus sequences. Using mixcr v2.1.11, UMI consensuses were aligned to TRA and TRB V and J templates and then assembled into clonotypes. A clonotype was counted as expanded or contracted only if both edgeR and NoisET called the change significant, with noise models trained on biological replicates. For edgeR calls, the thresholds were a false discovery rate-adjusted p below 0.01 and a log2 fold-change of 1. PCA with hierarchical clustering of max-normalized trajectories of the 1000 most abundant clonotypes was used as exploratory dynamics analysis. Separately sequenced CD4+ and CD8+ repertoires were used to assign the CD4 or CD8 phenotype of responding clones. TCRdb ran its own pipeline on the public reads, namely fastp trimming at Q25 and MiXCR clone calling, and kept in-frame beta chains. Rows with a matching CDR3 protein are joined into one entry that keeps the most common DNA and genes. TCRdb's processing, not the authors', yielded these V and J calls. The sample table records around 200,000 distinct CDR3 sequences; 27% of these occur just once. About an eighth of the sample goes to the ten largest clones.

Ficoll-Paque density gradient centrifugation was used to isolate PBMCs. Trimming takes 4 bases from V and 9 bases from J, and the germline ends sit 18 bases apart. The CDR3 starts with the cysteine, ends with the phenylalanine, and has 14 residues. Only the CDR3 region is kept as DNA, spanning 42 bases read in frame from base 1. CDR1 MNHEY and CDR2 SVGEGT are derived from the germline V gene. This clonotype was obtained from an adult woman who had mild COVID-19 (a few samples of this study predate the infection). The sample titles of this study are shuffled in the database, so cell type and time point are left out; the donor was told from shared clones. The material sequenced was PBMCs or a T cell subset sorted from them (not recorded which). This chain joins TRBV6-2 or TRBV6-3 to TRBJ1-2, with the D segment identity uncertain. In nucleotide form, the sequence is TGTGCCAGCAGTTCCCCGTTGGCCGCGGTCAGCTACACCTTC. This sequence encodes CASSSPLAAVSYTF.